Below, 25 T cell receptor beta chains from the same sample are listed, as sequenced in a study of shared clonotypes between healthy human individuals. It was CD45RO-negative cells, positively selected for CCR7, that made up naive CD8 cells, with terminally differentiated effector memory CD45RA+ cells excluded. The protocol was immunoSEQ multiplex PCR, while the TCRdb copy is restricted to in-frame clones and leaves out a portion. The profile shows some 2 million clones, about 95% of them singletons. Material for sequencing was naive CD8+ T cells sorted from blood. The receptors originated from a young man in good health.

V and J are TRBV27 and TRBJ2-7; the match to TRBD1 covers 10 bases. V gave up 5 bases and J gave up 9 bases; unmatched junction bases: 10. Germline V gene data show CDR1 as MNHEY and CDR2 as SMNVEV (reference sequence). CDR3 size: 14 residues. The CDR3 here is CASSATGGMVGQYF. The CDR3 bases are TGTGCCAGCAGTGCGACAGGGGGCATGGTCGGGCAGTACTTC.

The chain joins TRBV6-1 to TRBJ1-1, with no clear D. CDR3 size: 15 residues. V shed 1 base and J shed 1 base, with 10 bases lying between them. CDR1 and CDR2 from the germline V gene are MNHNS and SASEGT. CDR3 sequence reads: CASSEVPEWNTEAFF. The CDR3 region has the DNA TGTGCCAGCAGTGAAGTCCCAGAGTGGAACACTGAAGCTTTCTTT.

The rearrangement links TRBV6-5 to TRBJ2-2; tentative D call: TRBD1 (5 bases). The germline V and J ends were trimmed by 5 bases and 7 bases, with 11 bases remaining between them. This CDR3 has 13 amino acids. Germline V gives CDR1 MNHEY, CDR2 SVGAGI. For the CDR3, the DNA is TGTGCCAGCAGTGACCAGGGAATCGGGGAGCTGTTTTTT. This encodes CASSDQGIGELFF.

The chain employs TRBV5-6 and TRBJ2-3; D unresolved. Germline V gene lookup returns CDR1 SGHDT and CDR2 YYEEEE. CDR3 length: 17 amino acids. Trimming removed 0 bases at V and 2 bases at J, with 16 bases between. Here the CDR3 reads CASSLAVNTLHTDTQYF. As DNA, the CDR3 is TGTGCCAGCAGCTTGGCCGTGAACACACTACACACAGATACGCAGTATTTT. The entire variable domain, with the rest obtained from reference TRBV5-6 and TRBJ2-3, is as follows: DAGVTQSPTHLIKTRGQQVTLRCSPKSGHDTVSWYQQALGQGPQFIFQYYEEEERQRGNFPDRFSGHQFPNYSSELNVNALLLGDSALYLCASSLAVNTLHTDTQYFGPGTRLTVL.

The CDR3 sequence is CATSRATGLAGEQFF. As DNA, the CDR3 is TGTGCCACCAGCAGAGCTACGGGACTAGCGGGAGAGCAGTTCTTC. The chain couples TRBV15 to TRBJ2-1; 13 nucleotides line up with TRBD2. Germline V gene data show CDR1 as LNHNV and CDR2 as YYDKDF (reference sequence). Trimming at V came to 1 base and at J to 10 bases, leaving 4 bases not matched to a gene. CDR3 length: 15 residues.

The chain uses TRBV11-2 and TRBJ2-3, with D maybe TRBD1 (5 bases). Germline values: CDR1 SGHAT, CDR2 FQNNGV. The CDR3 runs 16 residues. Trimming took 5 bases from V and 2 from J, leaving 17 bases between them. This chain's CDR3 is CASSNDAGLFTDTQYF. CDR3 in DNA: TGTGCCAGCAGCAATGATGCAGGGCTCTTCACAGATACGCAGTATTTT.

This clone was recorded a few times. The sample carries other DNA sequences with the same CDR3. The genes are TRBV19 and TRBJ2-7; possible D gene TRBD2, 6 bases. The V gene's germline CDR1 is LNHDA and CDR2 SQIVND (reference sequence). This CDR3 is built from 13 residues. The germline V and J ends were trimmed by 3 bases and 3 bases, with 9 bases remaining between them. The CDR3 protein is CASSMGGGYEQYF. Here the CDR3 DNA reads TGTGCCAGTAGTATGGGGGGAGGCTACGAGCAGTACTTC.

This sequence joins TRBV5-8 and TRBJ2-7; unclear D gene. CDR3 length equals 15 residues. V was clipped by 0 bases and J by 0 bases, with 10 bases between them. Germline-derived CDR1 and CDR2 are SGHTS and YDEGEE. In nucleotides, the CDR3 is TGTGCCAGCAGCTTGGGATATCCGGCCTCCTACGAGCAGTACTTC. Amino acids: CASSLGYPASYEQYF.

On this clone itself: The sample carries other DNA sequences with the same CDR3. The CDR3 sequence: CASSYRDSYGYTF. The CDR3 region has the DNA TGTGCCAGCAGTTACCGGGACAGCTATGGCTACACCTTC. The chain links TRBV6-5 to TRBJ1-2; 7 nucleotides align to TRBD1. The junction had 1 base not matched to a gene; V was cut back by 2 bases and J by 4 bases. This CDR3 region has 13 residues. Germline lookup yields CDR1 MNHEY and CDR2 SVGAGI.

J is TRBJ2-3 and V is TRBV4-3; D is unresolved. Germline V CDR1 and CDR2: LGHNA, YSLEER. CDR3 length equals 16 residues. V lost 0 bases and J 2 bases, leaving 12 bases between the germline ends. CDR3 loop: CASSQEWALITDTQYF. CDR3 nucleotide sequence: TGCGCCAGCAGCCAAGAATGGGCACTAATCACAGATACGCAGTATTTT.

The chain links TRBV6-1 to TRBJ2-5, with 7 bases aligning to TRBD1. The CDR3 extends over 14 amino acids. The V gene's germline CDR1 is MNHNS and CDR2 SASEGT. V was pared by 7 bases and J by 4 bases, with 9 bases of the junction left unmatched. Written as DNA, the CDR3 is TGTGCCAGCATCCTCAGAGGGGGCCGAGAGACCCAGTACTTC. It encodes CASILRGGRETQYF.

The chain couples TRBV2 to TRBJ2-1; no firm D call. V dropped 2 bases and J dropped 7 bases, with 6 bases sitting between them. The CDR3 length is 12 residues. Germline loops: CDR1 SNHLY, CDR2 FYNNEI. The CDR3 loop is CASSESVNEQFF. For the CDR3, the DNA is TGTGCCAGCAGTGAATCGGTTAATGAGCAGTTCTTC.

This clone has a single count. Additional DNA sequences in this sample encode the identical CDR3. V gene TRBV27 combines with J gene TRBJ2-7; D is perhaps TRBD1 or TRBD2 (5 bases each). This CDR3 comprises 13 residues. V lost 4 bases to trimming and J lost 3 bases, with 10 bases between them. Germline V gene lookup returns CDR1 MNHEY and CDR2 SMNVEV (reference sequence). The chain's CDR3 is CASSYGGNYEQYF. DNA of the CDR3: TGTGCCAGCAGTTATGGGGGTAACTACGAGCAGTACTTC.

V usage is TRBV11-3 and J usage is TRBJ1-3, with unresolved D. The CDR3 is made up of 15 amino acids. The germline V and J ends were trimmed by 2 bases and 2 bases, with 10 bases remaining between them. Per germline, CDR1 SGHNT and CDR2 YENEEA. The chain's CDR3 is CASSLSSGPGNTIYF. Written as DNA, the CDR3 is TGTGCCAGCAGCTTAAGCTCCGGCCCTGGAAACACCATATATTTT.

This chain links TRBV13 with TRBJ2-1, with D uncertain. CDR3 length: 13 amino acids. Trimming pared 5 bases from V and 5 bases from J, leaving 10 bases between. CDR1 PRHDT and CDR2 FYEKMQ come from the germline V gene (reference sequence). The DNA for the CDR3 is TGTGCCAGCAGCGTCCACTCAAACAATGAGCAGTTCTTC. This sequence encodes CASSVHSNNEQFF.

V gene TRBV4-1 combines with J gene TRBJ1-2; D may be TRBD1 (5 bases). CDR3 length equals 16 residues. In germline, CDR1 is MGHRA, CDR2 YSYEKL. Trimming took off 1 base at V and 4 bases at J, with 16 bases between the two ends. This CDR3 is CASSQGGMATSYGYTF. CDR3 DNA sequence: TGCGCCAGCAGCCAAGGGGGGATGGCGACTAGCTATGGCTACACCTTC.

In the case of this clone: Different DNA sequences within this sample yield the same CDR3. This sequence joins TRBV19 and TRBJ2-1; D gene ambiguous. Trimming left V 3 bases short and J 0 bases short, with 6 bases between. The CDR3 spans 14 residues. Germline CDR1 is LNHDA and CDR2 is SQIVND (reference sequence). The CDR3 protein is CASSISSSYNEQFF. The CDR3 region has the DNA TGTGCCAGTAGTATTAGCTCCTCCTACAATGAGCAGTTCTTC.

The chain uses TRBV9 and TRBJ2-1, with 9 bases aligning to TRBD1. Germline assignment: CDR1 SGDLS and CDR2 YYNGEE. Losses at the gene ends were 3 bases for V and 7 bases for J; bases not matched to a gene: 14. This CDR3 region has 17 residues. The CDR3 protein is CASSGGQGSQTANEQFF. For the CDR3, the DNA is TGTGCCAGCAGCGGGGGACAGGGAAGCCAGACGGCGAATGAGCAGTTCTTC. The full variable domain, with the rest looked up from reference TRBV9 and TRBJ2-1, is DSGVTQTPKHLITATGQRVTLRCSPRSGDLSVYWYQQSLDQGLQFLIQYYNGEERAKGNILERFSAQQFPDLHSELNLSSLELGDSALYFCASSGGQGSQTANEQFFGPGTRLTVL.

This rearrangement joins TRBV19 to TRBJ1-5; D call uncertain. V was pared by 11 bases and J by 5 bases, with 16 bases between. CDR3 length: 13 residues. Germline CDR1 reads LNHDA; CDR2 reads SQIVND (reference sequence). CDR3 sequence reads: CALPGGLYQPQHF. CDR3 nucleotides: TGTGCCCTTCCCGGAGGGCTTTATCAGCCCCAGCATTTT.

This clone was seen only a few times. The chain combines TRBV4-1 with TRBJ2-7, with 10 bases lining up with TRBD1. The CDR3 covers 15 residues. J lost 5 bases, V lost 5 bases, and 9 bases had no gene match. Germline values: CDR1 MGHRA, CDR2 YSYEKL. CDR3 sequence: CASSNPGTGADEQYF. Written as DNA, the CDR3 is TGCGCCAGCAGCAACCCCGGGACAGGGGCGGACGAGCAGTACTTC.

J is TRBJ2-1 and V is TRBV28, with D perhaps TRBD2 (7 bases). There are 15 residues in the CDR3. V was pared by 10 bases and J by 0 bases, with 16 bases between. Germline values: CDR1 MDHEN, CDR2 SYDVKM. CDR3 coding DNA: TGTGCCACCCTAGGAGGGGGGGCCTCCTACAATGAGCAGTTCTTC. This codes for CATLGGGASYNEQFF.

Regarding this clone: Other nucleotide sequences from this sample produce the same CDR3. Here the CDR3 reads CASSQVGDYGYTF. CDR3 sequence (DNA): TGCGCCAGCAGCCAAGTCGGCGACTATGGCTACACCTTC. This chain joins TRBV4-1 and TRBJ1-2; D remains ambiguous. The CDR3 spans 13 residues. CDR1 is MGHRA and CDR2 is YSYEKL in the germline V gene. V was trimmed by 1 base and J by 3 bases, leaving 6 bases between them.

This chain uses TRBV9 with TRBJ2-7; D unclear. The CDR3 sequence is 13 residues long. Germline V lookup: CDR1 SGDLS, CDR2 YYNGEE. V gave up 0 bases and J gave up 5 bases, with 9 bases separating them. DNA for the CDR3: TGTGCCAGCAGCGTAGCTCCCGAGCACGAGCAGTACTTC. This translates into CASSVAPEHEQYF.

With respect to this clone: The sample holds other DNA sequences that translate to the same CDR3. The chain recombines TRBV5-1 with TRBJ1-1; possibly TRBD1 for D (5 bases). The germline V gene encodes CDR1 SGHRS and CDR2 YFSETQ. V gave up 2 bases and J gave up 1 base, with 6 bases separating them. The CDR3 contains 13 residues. CDR3 nucleotide sequence: TGCGCCAGCAGCTTAACAGGGAACACTGAAGCTTTCTTT. Its translation: CASSLTGNTEAFF. Drawing the rest from reference TRBV5-1 and TRBJ1-1, the complete variable domain is KAGVTQTPRYLIKTRGQQVTLSCSPISGHRSVSWYQQTPGQGLQFLFEYFSETQRNKGNFPGRFSGRQFSNSRSEMNVSTLELGDSALYLCASSLTGNTEAFFGQGTRLTVV.

V gene TRBV2 combines with J gene TRBJ2-2; 7 positions match TRBD2. V shed 1 base, J shed 4 bases, and the junction held 6 bases outside the gene matches. The CDR3 is 16 residues long. Germline V gene sequence: CDR1 SNHLY, CDR2 FYNNEI. The CDR3 is CASSEGGRVGTGELFF. The CDR3 DNA is TGTGCCAGCAGTGAAGGGGGGAGGGTAGGCACCGGGGAGCTGTTTTTT.